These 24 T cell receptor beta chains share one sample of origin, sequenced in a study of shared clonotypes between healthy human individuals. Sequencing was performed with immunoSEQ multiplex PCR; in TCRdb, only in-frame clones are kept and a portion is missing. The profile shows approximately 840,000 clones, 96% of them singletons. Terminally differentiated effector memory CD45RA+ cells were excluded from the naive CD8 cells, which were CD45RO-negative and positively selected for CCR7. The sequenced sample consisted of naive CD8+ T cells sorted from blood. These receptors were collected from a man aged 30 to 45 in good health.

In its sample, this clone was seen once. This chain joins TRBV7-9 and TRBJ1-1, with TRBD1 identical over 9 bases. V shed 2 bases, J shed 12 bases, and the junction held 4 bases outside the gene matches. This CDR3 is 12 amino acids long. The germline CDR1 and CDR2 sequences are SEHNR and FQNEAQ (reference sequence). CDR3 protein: CASSLRDRATFF. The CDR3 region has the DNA TGTGCCAGCAGCTTAAGGGACAGGGCAACTTTCTTT.

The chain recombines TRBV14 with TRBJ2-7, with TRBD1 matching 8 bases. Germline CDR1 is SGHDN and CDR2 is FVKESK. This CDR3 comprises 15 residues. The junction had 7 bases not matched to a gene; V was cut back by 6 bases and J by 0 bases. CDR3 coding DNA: TGTGCCAGCAGGGAGCGGACAGGGCCCTCCTACGAGCAGTACTTC. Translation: CASRERTGPSYEQYF.

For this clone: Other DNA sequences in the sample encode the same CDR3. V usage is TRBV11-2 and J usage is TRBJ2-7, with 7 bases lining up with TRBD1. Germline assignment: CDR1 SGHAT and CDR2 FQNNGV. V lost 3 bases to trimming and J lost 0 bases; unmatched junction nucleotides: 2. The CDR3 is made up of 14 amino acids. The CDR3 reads CASSFGTASYEQYF. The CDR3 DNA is TGTGCCAGCAGCTTTGGGACAGCCTCCTACGAGCAGTACTTC.

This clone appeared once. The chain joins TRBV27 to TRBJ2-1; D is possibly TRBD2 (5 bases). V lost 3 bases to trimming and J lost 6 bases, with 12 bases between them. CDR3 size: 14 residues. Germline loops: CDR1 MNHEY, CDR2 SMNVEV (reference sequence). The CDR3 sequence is CASSFLPGTNEQFF. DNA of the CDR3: TGTGCCAGCAGTTTTTTACCGGGAACCAATGAGCAGTTCTTC.

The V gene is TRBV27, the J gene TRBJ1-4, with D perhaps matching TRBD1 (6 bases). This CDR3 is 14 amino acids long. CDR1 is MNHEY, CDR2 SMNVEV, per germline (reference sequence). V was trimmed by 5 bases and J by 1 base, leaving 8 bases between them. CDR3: CASSPGVTNEKLFF. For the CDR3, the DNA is TGTGCCAGCAGTCCAGGGGTAACTAATGAAAAACTGTTTTTT. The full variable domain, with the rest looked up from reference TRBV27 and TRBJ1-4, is EAQVTQNPRYLITVTGKKLTVTCSQNMNHEYMSWYRQDPGLGLRQIYYSMNVEVTDKGDVPEGYKVSRKEKRNFPLILESPSPNQTSLYFCASSPGVTNEKLFFGSGTQLSVL.

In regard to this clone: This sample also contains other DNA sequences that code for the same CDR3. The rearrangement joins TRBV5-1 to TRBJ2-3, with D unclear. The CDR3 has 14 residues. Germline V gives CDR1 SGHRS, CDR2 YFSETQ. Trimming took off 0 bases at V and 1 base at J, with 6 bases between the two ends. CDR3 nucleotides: TGCGCCAGCAGCTTGGCAGTTGGCACAGATACGCAGTATTTT. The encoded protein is CASSLAVGTDTQYF.

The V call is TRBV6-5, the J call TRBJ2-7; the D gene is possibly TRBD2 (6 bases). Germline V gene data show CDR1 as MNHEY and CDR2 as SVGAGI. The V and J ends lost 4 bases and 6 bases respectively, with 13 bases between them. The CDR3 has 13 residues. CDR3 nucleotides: TGTGCCAGCAGTTTGGGGGGAGCTGCCGAGCAGTACTTC. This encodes CASSLGGAAEQYF.

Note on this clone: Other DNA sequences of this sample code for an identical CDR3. As DNA, the CDR3 is TGTGCCAGCAGGGACAGGCTCTATGGCTACACCTTC. It yields the protein CASRDRLYGYTF. The V and J genes are TRBV9 and TRBJ1-2; 7 bases align to TRBD1. V shed 5 bases, J shed 4 bases, and the junction held 2 bases outside the gene matches. Germline loops: CDR1 SGDLS, CDR2 YYNGEE. The CDR3 loop spans 12 amino acids. Variable domain in full (rest from reference TRBV9 and TRBJ1-2): DSGVTQTPKHLITATGQRVTLRCSPRSGDLSVYWYQQSLDQGLQFLIQYYNGEERAKGNILERFSAQQFPDLHSELNLSSLELGDSALYFCASRDRLYGYTFGSGTRLTVV.

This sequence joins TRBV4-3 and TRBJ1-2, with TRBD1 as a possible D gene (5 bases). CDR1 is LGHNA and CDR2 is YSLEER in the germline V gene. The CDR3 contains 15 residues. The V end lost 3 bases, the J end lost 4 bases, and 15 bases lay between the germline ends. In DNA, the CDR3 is TGCGCCAGCAGCCACTCGACCGGGACTATCTATGGCTACACCTTC. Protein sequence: CASSHSTGTIYGYTF.

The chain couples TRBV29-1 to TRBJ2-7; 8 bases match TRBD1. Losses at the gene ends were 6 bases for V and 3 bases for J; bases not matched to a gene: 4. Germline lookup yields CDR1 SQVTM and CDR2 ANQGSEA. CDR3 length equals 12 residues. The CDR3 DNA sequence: TGCAGCGTAACCGGACAGGGCTACGAGCAGTACTTC. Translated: CSVTGQGYEQYF.

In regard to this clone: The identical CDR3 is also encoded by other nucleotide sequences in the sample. The CDR3 region is CASSLGLAGSYNEQFF. In DNA, the CDR3 is TGTGCCAGCAGCTTAGGTCTAGCGGGATCCTACAATGAGCAGTTCTTC. The genes are TRBV7-7 and TRBJ2-1, with 9 nucleotides matching TRBD2. This CDR3 is 16 amino acids long. The germline V gene has CDR1 SSHAT and CDR2 FNYEAQ (reference sequence). Trimming at V came to 1 base and at J to 1 base, leaving 2 bases not matched to a gene. Using reference TRBV7-7 and TRBJ2-1 for the parts outside the CDR3, the full variable domain is GAGVSQSPRYKVTKRGQDVTLRCDPISSHATLYWYQQALGQGPEFLTYFNYEAQPDKSGLPSDRFSAERPEGSISTLTIQRTEQRDSAMYRCASSLGLAGSYNEQFFGPGTRLTVL.

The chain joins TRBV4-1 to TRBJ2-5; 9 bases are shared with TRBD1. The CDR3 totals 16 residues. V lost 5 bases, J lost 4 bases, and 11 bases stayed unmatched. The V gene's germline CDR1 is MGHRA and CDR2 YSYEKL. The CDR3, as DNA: TGCGCCAGCAGCGTCCACTTACAGGGGGCGGGAGAGACCCAGTACTTC. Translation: CASSVHLQGAGETQYF.

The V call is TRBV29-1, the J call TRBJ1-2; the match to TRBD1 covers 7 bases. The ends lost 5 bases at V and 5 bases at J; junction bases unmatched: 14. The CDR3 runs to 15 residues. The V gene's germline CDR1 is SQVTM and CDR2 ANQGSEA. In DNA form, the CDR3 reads TGCAGCGTTCTTATTGCGGGCCAGGGGGAGTATGGCTACACCTTC. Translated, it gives CSVLIAGQGEYGYTF.

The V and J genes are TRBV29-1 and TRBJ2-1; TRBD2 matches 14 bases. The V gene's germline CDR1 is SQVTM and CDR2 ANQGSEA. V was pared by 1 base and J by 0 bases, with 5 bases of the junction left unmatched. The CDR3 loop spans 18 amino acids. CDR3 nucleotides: TGCAGCGTTGAAGGACTAGCGGGAGGGCCTCACTCCTACAATGAGCAGTTCTTC. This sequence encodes CSVEGLAGGPHSYNEQFF.

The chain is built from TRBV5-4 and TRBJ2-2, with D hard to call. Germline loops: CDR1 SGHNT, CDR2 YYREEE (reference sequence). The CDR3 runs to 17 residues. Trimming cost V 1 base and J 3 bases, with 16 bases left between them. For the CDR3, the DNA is TGTGCCAGCAGCTTGAAAAATTCATTCGTGGACACCGGGGAGCTGTTTTTT. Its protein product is CASSLKNSFVDTGELFF.

CDR3 sequence: CASSLVGQGRTEAFF. The CDR3, as DNA: TGTGCCAGCAGCTTAGTAGGACAGGGTCGGACTGAAGCTTTCTTT. The rearrangement joins TRBV7-9 to TRBJ1-1, with 8 bases identical to TRBD1. This CDR3 is built from 15 residues. After removal of 1 base from V and 5 bases from J, the junction contained 6 bases not matched to a gene. Germline CDR1 is SEHNR and CDR2 is FQNEAQ (reference sequence).

Here the CDR3 DNA reads TGTGCCAGCAGTTTAGGGTTCCAAGAGACCCAGTACTTC. Its translation is CASSLGFQETQYF. J is TRBJ2-5 and V is TRBV27; D ambiguous. V lost 2 bases and J 1 base, leaving 5 bases between the germline ends. The CDR3 is 13 amino acids. Germline-derived CDR1 and CDR2 are MNHEY and SMNVEV (reference sequence).

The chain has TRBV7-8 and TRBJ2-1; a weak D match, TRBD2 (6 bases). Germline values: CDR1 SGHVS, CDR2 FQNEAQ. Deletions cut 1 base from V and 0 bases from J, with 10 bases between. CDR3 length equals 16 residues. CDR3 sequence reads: CASSLELGGSYNEQFF. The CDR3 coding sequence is TGTGCCAGCAGCTTAGAGTTGGGGGGCTCCTACAATGAGCAGTTCTTC. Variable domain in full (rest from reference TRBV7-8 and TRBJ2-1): GAGVSQSPRYKVAKRGQDVALRCDPISGHVSLFWYQQALGQGPEFLTYFQNEAQLDKSGLPSDRFFAERPEGSVSTLKIQRTQQEDSAVYLCASSLELGGSYNEQFFGPGTRLTVL.

The CDR3 loop reads CATPSGTLGNEQFF. The CDR3 DNA reads as TGTGCCACCCCGAGTGGGACTCTCGGGAATGAGCAGTTCTTC. This chain uses TRBV7-8 with TRBJ2-1, with D perhaps TRBD2 (6 bases). This CDR3 region has 14 residues. The V end lost 10 bases, the J end lost 7 bases, and 20 bases lay between the germline ends. The germline V gene encodes CDR1 SGHVS and CDR2 FQNEAQ.

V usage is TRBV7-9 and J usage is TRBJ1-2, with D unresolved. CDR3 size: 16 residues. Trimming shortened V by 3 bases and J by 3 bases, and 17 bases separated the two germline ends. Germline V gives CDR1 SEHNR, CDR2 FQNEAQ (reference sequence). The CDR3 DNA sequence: TGTGCCAGCAGCTTTTCTCGACTGAGACACGACTATGGCTACACCTTC. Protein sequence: CASSFSRLRHDYGYTF. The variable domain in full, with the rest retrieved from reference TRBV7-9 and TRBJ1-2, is DTGVSQNPRHKITKRGQNVTFRCDPISEHNRLYWYRQTLGQGPEFLTYFQNEAQLEKSRLLSDRFSAERPKGSFSTLEIQRTEQGDSAMYLCASSFSRLRHDYGYTFGSGTRLTVV.

CDR3 DNA: TGTGCCAGCACGGCCGGAGTTTTGGAGACCCAGTACTTC. This gives the protein CASTAGVLETQYF. This sequence joins TRBV11-1 and TRBJ2-5, with D uncertain. The CDR3 sequence is 13 residues long. With 7 bases removed from V and 5 bases from J, the gap between germline ends came to 14 bases. Germline CDR1 is SGHAT and CDR2 is FQDESV (reference sequence).

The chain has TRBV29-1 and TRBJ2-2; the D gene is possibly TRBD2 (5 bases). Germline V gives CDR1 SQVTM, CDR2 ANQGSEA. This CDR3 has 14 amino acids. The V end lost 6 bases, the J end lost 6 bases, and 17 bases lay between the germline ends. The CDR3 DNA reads TGCAGCGTCTGCCAAGCGTCGAGGGCCGGGGAGCTGTTTTTT. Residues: CSVCQASRAGELFF.

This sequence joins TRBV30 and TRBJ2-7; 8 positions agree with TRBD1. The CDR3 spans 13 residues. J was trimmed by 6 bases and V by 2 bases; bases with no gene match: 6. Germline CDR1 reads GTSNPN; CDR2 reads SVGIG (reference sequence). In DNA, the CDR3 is TGTGCCTGGAGTACCGGACAGGGTCGCGAGCAGTACTTC. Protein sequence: CAWSTGQGREQYF.

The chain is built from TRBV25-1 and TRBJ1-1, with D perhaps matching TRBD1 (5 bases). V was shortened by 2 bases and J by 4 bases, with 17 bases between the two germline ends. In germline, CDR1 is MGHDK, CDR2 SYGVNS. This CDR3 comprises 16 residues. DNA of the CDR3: TGTGCCAGCAGTGAAATTGGGGCTTTCAGGAGCACTGAAGCTTTCTTT. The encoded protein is CASSEIGAFRSTEAFF.